The present T cell receptor beta chain was sequenced within a study of Siglec-9 on CD8 T cells in melanoma. Study-level findings and limits: An effector memory CD8+ subset marked by Siglec-9 reportedly appeared to gather in melanoma.

Repertoires were generated with immunoSEQ multiplex PCR, while TCRdb's copy carries only in-frame clones and drops some. The sample carries about 30,000 clones, approximately 80% recorded once. Comments on this clone: Antigen unknown.

Germline-derived CDR1 and CDR2 are SGDLS and YYNGEE. Trimming removed 3 bases at V and 7 bases at J, with 11 bases between. The CDR3 length is 12 residues. V gene TRBV9 combines with J gene TRBJ2-7; D unresolved. Source material: Siglec-9- CD8+ T cells sorted from blood. The origin of this receptor is a human donor in good health. The CDR3 DNA is TGTGCCAGCAGCGATTCCTCCGGGGAGCAGTACTTC. Protein sequence: CASSDSSGEQYF.